In this sample, the clone carrying this T cell receptor beta chain turned up once. In the original processing: Reference gene primer amplification gave estimated nucleated cell counts. Profiled with immunoSEQ multiplex PCR; TCRdb holds only in-frame clones, not every one. V, J and clone size are those of that table, while D and trimming were read from the DNA. The sample shows around 200,000 clones, about 83% of them seen only once. These data come from a study of blood T cell repertoires in COVID-19. Overall study: COVID-19 samples, acute and convalescent, were from the United States, Italy and Spain.

The CDR3 spans 13 residues. The V end was cut by 4 bases, the J end by 2 bases, with 6 bases between. The germline CDR1 and CDR2 sequences are SGHRS and YFSETQ. This sequence originates from a man aged 50-59 years with active or convalescent COVID-19. Sequencing was carried out using peripheral blood. This chain connects TRBV5-1 to TRBJ1-4; unclear D gene. The CDR3 sequence: CASSEATNEKLFF. CDR3 nucleotide sequence: TGCGCCAGCAGCGAGGCTACTAATGAAAAACTGTTTTTT.